This T cell receptor (beta chain) was obtained from a study of a mutant IDH1 vaccine in newly diagnosed glioma. Whole-study results and caveats: Pseudoprogression appears to have had no connection to changes in top peripheral T cell clonotypes.

The V end was cut by 1 base, the J end by 0 bases, with 11 bases between. The CDR3 loop spans 16 amino acids. In germline, CDR1 is SGHKS, CDR2 YYEKEE (reference sequence). Concerning this clone itself: What it binds is unknown.

Time point noted: week 35, safety follow-up. Doses consisted of 300 ug of mutant IDH1 20-mer peptide each, paired with topical imiquimod. Each donor presented with a new WHO grade 3 or 4 astrocytoma that tested IDH1-mutant and showed ATRX loss. The method was immunoSEQ multiplex PCR; TCRdb's version includes in-frame clones alone and lacks a portion of them. The data show tens of thousands of clones, roughly 76% seen once. The chain employs TRBV5-5 and TRBJ2-4, with D maybe TRBD1 (5 bases). The source of this sequence is a man aged 40-49 years with glioma. The sequencing used PBMCs, collected from a glioma patient whose treatment included an IDH1 peptide vaccine. The CDR3 DNA sequence: TGTGCCAGCAGCTTGCGGCCAGGGCTAGCCAAAAACATTCAGTACTTC. Its translation is CASSLRPGLAKNIQYF.